This entry describes one TCR beta chain. The antigen remains unidentified. The protocol was immunoSEQ multiplex PCR, while the TCRdb copy is restricted to in-frame clones and leaves out a portion. The repertoire holds tens of thousands of clones, with approximately 90% as singletons. This specimen belongs to a study of graft-versus-host responses after intestinal transplantation. Study information: All recipients were given anti-thymocyte globulin induction, and tacrolimus and steroids were then administered for three to four years.

General study points: The marrow of recipients harbored GvH clones, and ileum or blood showed some of them first.

The CDR3 runs to 19 residues. Germline V gives CDR1 PRHDT, CDR2 FYEKMQ (reference sequence). J lost 2 bases, V lost 0 bases, and 11 bases had no gene match. The source material was PBMCs, sampled roughly 120 days after intestinal transplantation. The chain has TRBV13 and TRBJ2-3; TRBD2 aligns across 10 bases. The clonotype was recovered from a human patient who received an intestinal transplant, so some T cells may come from the graft donor. CDR3 sequence (DNA): TGTGCCAGCAGCTTAGGCCTATCCCTAGCGGGGGCTTTCACAGATACGCAGTATTTT. It translates to CASSLGLSLAGAFTDTQYF.